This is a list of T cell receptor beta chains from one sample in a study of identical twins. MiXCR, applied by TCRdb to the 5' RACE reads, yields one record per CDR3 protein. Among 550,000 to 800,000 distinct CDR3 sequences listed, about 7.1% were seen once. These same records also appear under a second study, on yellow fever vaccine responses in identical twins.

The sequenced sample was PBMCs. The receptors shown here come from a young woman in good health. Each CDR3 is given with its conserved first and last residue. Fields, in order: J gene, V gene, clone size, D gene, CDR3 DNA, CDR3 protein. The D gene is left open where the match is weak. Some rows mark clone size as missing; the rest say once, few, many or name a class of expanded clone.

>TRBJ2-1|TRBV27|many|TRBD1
TGTGCCAGCGGGGACAGCTCCAATGAGCAGTTCTTC
CASGDSSNEQFF
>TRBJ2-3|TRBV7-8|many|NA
TGTGCCAGCAGCTTACCCAATCAAACGTATACGCAGTATTTT
CASSLPNQTYTQYF
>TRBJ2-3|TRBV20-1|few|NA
TGCAGTGCTAGCCGGGACTCTGTCACAGATACGCAGTATTTT
CSASRDSVTDTQYF
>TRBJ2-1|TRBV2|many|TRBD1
TGTGCCAGCAGTCCCGGACAGGGGAACAATGAGCAGTTCTTC
CASSPGQGNNEQFF
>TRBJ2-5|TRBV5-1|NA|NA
TGCGCCAGCAACACCGCCACTAAAGAGACCCAGTACTTC
CASNTATKETQYF
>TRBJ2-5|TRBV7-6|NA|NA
TGTGCCAGCAGCTCCCGGTACCAAGAGACCCAGTACTTC
CASSSRYQETQYF
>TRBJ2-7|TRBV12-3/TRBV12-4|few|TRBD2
TGTGCCAGCAGTTTAGGAGTTAGCGGGAGGTACGAGCAGTACTTC
CASSLGVSGRYEQYF
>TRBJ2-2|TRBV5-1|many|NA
TGCGCCAGCAGCCCGCTCGGGCGGAAGAACACCGGGGAGCTGTTTTTT
CASSPLGRKNTGELFF
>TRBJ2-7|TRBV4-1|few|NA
TGCGCCAGCAGCCAGGGGGGAGGACCCTACGAGCAGTACTTC
CASSQGGGPYEQYF
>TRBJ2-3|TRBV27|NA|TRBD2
TGTGCCAGCAGTTCGCCTCGGGAGGTCGGCACAGATACGCAGTATTTT
CASSSPREVGTDTQYF
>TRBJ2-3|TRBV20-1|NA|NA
TGCAGTGCTAGAGACGAAACGGGACGAGATACGCAGTATTTT
CSARDETGRDTQYF
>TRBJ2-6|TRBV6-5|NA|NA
TGTGCCAGCAGTTACTCGGGCAGGGCCGGGGCCAACGTCCTGACTTTC
CASSYSGRAGANVLTF
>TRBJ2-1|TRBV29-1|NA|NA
TGCAGCGCGGTGGGAGGAGACAATGAGCAGTTCTTC
CSAVGGDNEQFF
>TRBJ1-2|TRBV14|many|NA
TGTGCCAGCAGCCCCACCGGGACGCTAGACTATGGCTACACCTTC
CASSPTGTLDYGYTF
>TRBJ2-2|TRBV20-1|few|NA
TGCAGTGCTAGGGGGGCGGGGAGGGTCGGGGAGCTGTTTTTT
CSARGAGRVGELFF
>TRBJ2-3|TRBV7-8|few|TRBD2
TGTGCCAGCAACCCGAGACTAGCGAACACAGATACGCAGTATTTT
CASNPRLANTDTQYF
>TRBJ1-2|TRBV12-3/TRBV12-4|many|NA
TGTGCCAGCAGTTTAAGGCACTATGGCTACACCTTC
CASSLRHYGYTF
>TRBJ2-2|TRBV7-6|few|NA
TGTGCCAGCAGCGACACGACCTACACCGGGGAGCTGTTTTTT
CASSDTTYTGELFF
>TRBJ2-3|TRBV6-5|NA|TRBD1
TGTGCCAGCAGTTATAGACAGGGGGCAGATACGCAGTATTTT
CASSYRQGADTQYF
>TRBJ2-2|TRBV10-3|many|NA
TGTGCCATCAGCCCCGGGGGCCAAGGGACCGGGGAGCTGTTTTTT
CAISPGGQGTGELFF